The 8 T cell receptor beta chains given below trace back to one sample, sequenced in a study of shared clonotypes between healthy human individuals. Produced via immunoSEQ multiplex PCR; TCRdb's table is partial and in-frame only. The data contain about 2.1 million clones, around 93% of them singletons. Naive CD8 populations comprised CD45RO-negative cells positively selected for CCR7, excluding terminally differentiated effector memory CD45RA+ cells. The sample taken for sequencing was naive CD8+ T cells from PBMCs. Receptor source: a man aged 18 to 29 in good health. Some clones in this sample may be carry-over from other donors' samples.

This clone was detected only once. The rearrangement links TRBV2 to TRBJ2-4, with D perhaps given as TRBD1 or TRBD2 (6 bases each). Trimming cost V 6 bases and J 8 bases, with 20 bases left between them. The CDR3 loop spans 15 amino acids. The germline gives CDR1 SNHLY, CDR2 FYNNEI. CDR3 sequence reads: CASSGPRGDRDIQYF. In DNA, the CDR3 is TGTGCCAGCAGCGGACCGAGGGGGGATAGAGACATTCAGTACTTC.

Turning to this clone: Other DNA sequences in this specimen translate into the identical CDR3. The chain joins TRBV15 to TRBJ2-7; D is perhaps TRBD2 (6 bases). Germline V lookup: CDR1 LNHNV, CDR2 YYDKDF (reference sequence). This CDR3 spans 13 amino acids. Deletions cut 0 bases from V and 4 bases from J, with 7 bases between. The CDR3 coding sequence is TGTGCCACCAGCAGAGAGGGGGGTTACGAGCAGTACTTC. Translated: CATSREGGYEQYF.

This sequence joins TRBV30 and TRBJ1-2; the D is unclear. The CDR3 length is 14 residues. The germline V gene encodes CDR1 GTSNPN and CDR2 SVGIG (reference sequence). Trimming cost V 0 bases and J 0 bases, with 8 bases left between them. CDR3 bases: TGTGCCTGGAGTGTACTGGGTACTAACTATGGCTACACCTTC. Residues: CAWSVLGTNYGYTF.

The CDR3 protein is CSVVRTSGTTDTQYF. CDR3 nucleotide sequence: TGCAGCGTTGTCCGCACTAGCGGGACCACAGATACGCAGTATTTT. The chain recombines TRBV29-1 with TRBJ2-3, with 10 bases aligning to TRBD2. The germline V gene has CDR1 SQVTM and CDR2 ANQGSEA. Trimming at V came to 4 bases and at J to 2 bases, leaving 6 bases not matched to a gene. CDR3 length equals 15 residues.

V and J are TRBV5-4 and TRBJ1-3; maybe TRBD1 (6 bases). Looked up from germline, CDR1 is SGHNT and CDR2 is YYREEE (reference sequence). The V end was cut by 0 bases, the J end by 4 bases, with 11 bases between. CDR3 length equals 15 residues. CDR3 sequence: CASSLATGPGNTIYF. CDR3 DNA: TGTGCCAGCAGCTTGGCAACAGGGCCAGGAAACACCATATATTTT.

This clone was counted once. Relative to the germline gene, one junction end is altered; a read error may explain this. V gene TRBV6-1 combines with J gene TRBJ1-3; D is possibly TRBD1 (6 bases). The germline gives CDR1 MNHNS, CDR2 SASEGT. This CDR3 region has 17 residues. CDR3 in amino acids: CAISESRDMSSGNTIYF. The CDR3 DNA reads as TGTGCCATCAGTGAGTCGAGGGACATGAGCTCTGGAAACACCATATATTTT.

This rearrangement joins TRBV9 to TRBJ2-2; tentatively, D is TRBD2 (5 bases). Germline values: CDR1 SGDLS, CDR2 YYNGEE. This CDR3 is 16 amino acids long. Trimming pared 4 bases from V and 6 bases from J, leaving 19 bases between. CDR3 DNA sequence: TGTGCCAGCAGCAGCGGACCGGTAGCCGGGCCCGGGGAGCTGTTTTTT. The encoded protein is CASSSGPVAGPGELFF.

In the case of this clone: This sample includes further DNA sequences coding for the same CDR3. The genes are TRBV18 and TRBJ2-7, with TRBD1 matching 10 bases. CDR3 size: 14 residues. CDR1 is KGHSH, CDR2 LQKENI, per germline. With 1 base clipped from V and 3 bases from J, the junction kept 0 bases outside the gene matches. The CDR3 nucleotides read TGTGCCAGCTCACCACGGGACAGGGGCTACGAGCAGTACTTC. It codes for CASSPRDRGYEQYF.